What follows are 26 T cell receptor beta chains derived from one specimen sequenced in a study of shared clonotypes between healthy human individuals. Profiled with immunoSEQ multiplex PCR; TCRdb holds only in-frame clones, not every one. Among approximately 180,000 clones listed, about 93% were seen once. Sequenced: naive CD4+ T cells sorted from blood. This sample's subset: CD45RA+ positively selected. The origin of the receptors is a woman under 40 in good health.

The CDR3 sequence: CASSEKPGVDTEAFF. In DNA form, the CDR3 reads TGTGCCAGCAGTGAAAAACCAGGGGTTGACACTGAAGCTTTCTTT. The chain carries TRBV6-1 and TRBJ1-1; TRBD1 is a possible D gene (6 bases). Trimming pared 2 bases from V and 3 bases from J, leaving 13 bases between. Germline loops: CDR1 MNHNS, CDR2 SASEGT. The CDR3 contains 15 residues.

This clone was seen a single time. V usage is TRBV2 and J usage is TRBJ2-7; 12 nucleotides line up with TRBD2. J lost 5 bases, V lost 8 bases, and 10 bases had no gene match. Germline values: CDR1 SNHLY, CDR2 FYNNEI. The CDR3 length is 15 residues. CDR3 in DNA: TGTGCCAGCGGCCTAGGGCTAGCGGGAGGGGACGAGCAGTACTTC. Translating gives CASGLGLAGGDEQYF. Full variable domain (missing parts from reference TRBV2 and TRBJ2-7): EPEVTQTPSHQVTQMGQEVILRCVPISNHLYFYWYRQILGQKVEFLVSFYNNEISEKSEIFDDQFSVERPDGSNFTLKIRSTKLEDSAMYFCASGLGLAGGDEQYFGPGTRLTVT.

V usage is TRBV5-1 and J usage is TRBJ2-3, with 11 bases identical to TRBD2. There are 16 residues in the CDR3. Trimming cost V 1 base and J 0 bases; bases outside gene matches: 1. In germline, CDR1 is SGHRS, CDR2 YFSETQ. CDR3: CASSLTSGSSTDTQYF. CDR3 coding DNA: TGCGCCAGCAGCTTGACTAGCGGGAGCAGCACAGATACGCAGTATTTT.

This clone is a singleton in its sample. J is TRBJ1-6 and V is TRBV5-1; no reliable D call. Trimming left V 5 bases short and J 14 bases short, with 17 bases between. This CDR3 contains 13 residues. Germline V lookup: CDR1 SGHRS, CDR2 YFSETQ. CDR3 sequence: CASSREGSVALHF. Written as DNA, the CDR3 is TGCGCCAGCAGTCGCGAGGGCTCGGTAGCCCTCCACTTT.

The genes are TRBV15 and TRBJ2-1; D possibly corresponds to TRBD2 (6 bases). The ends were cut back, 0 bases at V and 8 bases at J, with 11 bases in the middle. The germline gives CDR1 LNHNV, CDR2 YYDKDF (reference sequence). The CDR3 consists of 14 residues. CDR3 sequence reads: CATSRDFPGDEQFF. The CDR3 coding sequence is TGTGCCACCAGCAGAGATTTTCCGGGAGATGAGCAGTTCTTC.

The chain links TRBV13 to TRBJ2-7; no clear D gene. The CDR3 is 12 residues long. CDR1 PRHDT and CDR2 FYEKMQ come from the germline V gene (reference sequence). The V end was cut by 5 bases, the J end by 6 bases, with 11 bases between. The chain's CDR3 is CASSVKPGEQYF. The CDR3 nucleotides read TGTGCCAGCAGCGTTAAACCGGGCGAGCAGTACTTC.

CDR3 sequence: CASSEGARLKLFF. The CDR3 DNA reads as TGTGCCAGCAGTGAAGGTGCGCGTCTCAAACTGTTTTTT. This chain uses TRBV6-1 with TRBJ1-4; no definite D call. The germline V gene has CDR1 MNHNS and CDR2 SASEGT. Trimming pared 1 base from V and 11 bases from J, leaving 11 bases between. There are 13 residues in the CDR3.

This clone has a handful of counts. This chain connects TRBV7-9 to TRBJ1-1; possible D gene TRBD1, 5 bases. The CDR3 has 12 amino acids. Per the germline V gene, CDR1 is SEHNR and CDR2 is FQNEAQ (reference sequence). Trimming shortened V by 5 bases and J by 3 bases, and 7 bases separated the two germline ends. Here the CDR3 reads CASSPGDTEAFF. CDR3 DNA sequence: TGTGCCAGCAGCCCGGGGGACACTGAAGCTTTCTTT.

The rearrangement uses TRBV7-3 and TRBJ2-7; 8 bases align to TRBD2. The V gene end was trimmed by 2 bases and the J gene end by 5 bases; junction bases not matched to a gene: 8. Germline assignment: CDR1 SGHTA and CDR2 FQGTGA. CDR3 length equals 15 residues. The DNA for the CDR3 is TGTGCCAGCAGCTTAGCCGGGACTAGTTTCCACGAGCAGTACTTC. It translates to CASSLAGTSFHEQYF.

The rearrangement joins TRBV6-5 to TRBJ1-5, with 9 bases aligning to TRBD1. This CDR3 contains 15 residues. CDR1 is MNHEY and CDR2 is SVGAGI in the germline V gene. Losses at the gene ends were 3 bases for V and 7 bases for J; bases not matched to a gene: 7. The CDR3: CASSYTGTGNQPQHF. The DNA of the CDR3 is TGTGCCAGCAGTTATACCGGGACAGGGAACCAGCCCCAGCATTTT.

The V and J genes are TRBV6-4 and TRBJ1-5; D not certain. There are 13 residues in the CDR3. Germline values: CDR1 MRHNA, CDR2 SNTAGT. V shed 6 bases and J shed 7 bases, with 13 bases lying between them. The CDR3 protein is CASRPGQSQPQHF. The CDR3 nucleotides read TGTGCCAGCAGACCTGGCCAAAGCCAGCCCCAGCATTTT.

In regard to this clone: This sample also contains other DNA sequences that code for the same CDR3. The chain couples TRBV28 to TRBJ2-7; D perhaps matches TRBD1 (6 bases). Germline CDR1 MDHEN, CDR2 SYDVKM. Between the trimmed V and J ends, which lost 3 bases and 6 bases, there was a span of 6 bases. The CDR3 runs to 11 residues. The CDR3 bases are TGTGCCAGCAGTTTCAGGGGCGAGCAGTACTTC. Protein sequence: CASSFRGEQYF.

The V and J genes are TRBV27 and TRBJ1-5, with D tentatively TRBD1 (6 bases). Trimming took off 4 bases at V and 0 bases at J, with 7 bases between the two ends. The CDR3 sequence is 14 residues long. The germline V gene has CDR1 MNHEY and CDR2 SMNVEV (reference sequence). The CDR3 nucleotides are TGTGCCAGCAGTTGGGACATTAGCAATCAGCCCCAGCATTTT. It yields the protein CASSWDISNQPQHF.

CDR3 protein: CASSNPTGSYEQYF. The CDR3 DNA reads as TGTGCCAGCAGCAACCCGACAGGGAGCTACGAGCAGTACTTC. The chain uses TRBV5-4 and TRBJ2-7; the match to TRBD1 covers 7 bases. CDR3 length: 14 residues. Germline loops: CDR1 SGHNT, CDR2 YYREEE (reference sequence). After removal of 4 bases from V and 3 bases from J, the junction contained 7 bases not matched to a gene.

CDR3 amino acids: CASSFFSTDTQYF. The CDR3 DNA sequence: TGTGCCAGCAGCTTTTTCAGCACAGATACGCAGTATTTT. The V gene is TRBV11-3, the J gene TRBJ2-3; D gene ambiguous. Trimming shortened V by 3 bases and J by 0 bases, and 4 bases separated the two germline ends. In germline, CDR1 is SGHNT, CDR2 YENEEA. The CDR3 covers 13 residues.

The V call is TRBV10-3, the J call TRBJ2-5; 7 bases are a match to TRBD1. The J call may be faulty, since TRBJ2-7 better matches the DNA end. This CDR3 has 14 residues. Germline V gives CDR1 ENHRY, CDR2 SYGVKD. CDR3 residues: CAIGRDSNPYEQYF. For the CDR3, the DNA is TGTGCCATCGGTCGGGACAGTAACCCCTACGAGCAGTACTTC.

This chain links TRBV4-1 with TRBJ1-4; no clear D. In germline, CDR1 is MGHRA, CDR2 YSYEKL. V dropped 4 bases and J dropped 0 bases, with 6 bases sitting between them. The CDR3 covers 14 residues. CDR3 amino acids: CASSPVATNEKLFF. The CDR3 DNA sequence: TGCGCCAGCAGCCCCGTTGCAACTAATGAAAAACTGTTTTTT.

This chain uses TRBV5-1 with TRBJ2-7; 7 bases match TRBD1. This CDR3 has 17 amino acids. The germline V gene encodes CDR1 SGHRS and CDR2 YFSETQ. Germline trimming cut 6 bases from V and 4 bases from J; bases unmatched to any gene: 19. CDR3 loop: CASNLFRDSGRLYEQYF. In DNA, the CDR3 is TGCGCCAGCAACCTATTCCGGGACAGTGGTAGACTTTACGAGCAGTACTTC.

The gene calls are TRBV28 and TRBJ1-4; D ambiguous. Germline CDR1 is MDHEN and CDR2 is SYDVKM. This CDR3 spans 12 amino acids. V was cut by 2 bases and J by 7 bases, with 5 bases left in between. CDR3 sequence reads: CASSLRREKLFF. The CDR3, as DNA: TGTGCCAGCAGTTTACGGCGTGAAAAACTGTTTTTT.

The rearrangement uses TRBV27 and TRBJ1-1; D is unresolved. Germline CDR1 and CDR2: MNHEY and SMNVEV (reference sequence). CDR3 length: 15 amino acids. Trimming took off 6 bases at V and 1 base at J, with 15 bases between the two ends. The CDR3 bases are TGTGCCAGCAGATCGGCCCCGCGGGGGAACACTGAAGCTTTCTTT. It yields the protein CASRSAPRGNTEAFF.

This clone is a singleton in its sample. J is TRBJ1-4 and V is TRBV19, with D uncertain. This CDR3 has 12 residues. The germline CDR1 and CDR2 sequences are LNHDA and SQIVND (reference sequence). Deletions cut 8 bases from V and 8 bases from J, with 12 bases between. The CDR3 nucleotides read TGTGCCAGTGGGAGGAGTGGAGAAAAACTGTTTTTT. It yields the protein CASGRSGEKLFF.

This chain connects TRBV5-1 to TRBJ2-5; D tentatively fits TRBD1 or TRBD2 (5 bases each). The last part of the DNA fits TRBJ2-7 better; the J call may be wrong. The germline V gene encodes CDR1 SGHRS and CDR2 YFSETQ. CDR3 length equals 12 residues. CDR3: CASSRDGYEQYF. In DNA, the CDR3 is TGCGCCAGCAGCAGGGACGGATACGAGCAGTACTTC.

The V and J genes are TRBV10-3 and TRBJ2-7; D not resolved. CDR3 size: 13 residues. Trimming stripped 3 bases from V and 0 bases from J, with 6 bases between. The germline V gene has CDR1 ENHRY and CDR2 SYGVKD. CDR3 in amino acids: CAISESSSYEQYF. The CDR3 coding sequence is TGTGCCATCAGTGAATCAAGCTCCTACGAGCAGTACTTC.

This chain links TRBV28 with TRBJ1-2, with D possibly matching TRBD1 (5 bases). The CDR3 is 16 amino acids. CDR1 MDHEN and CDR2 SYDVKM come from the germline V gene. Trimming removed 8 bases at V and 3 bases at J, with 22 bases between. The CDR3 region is CASGPPDLGEYYGYTF. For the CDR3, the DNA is TGTGCCAGCGGCCCCCCCGACTTAGGGGAGTACTATGGCTACACCTTC.

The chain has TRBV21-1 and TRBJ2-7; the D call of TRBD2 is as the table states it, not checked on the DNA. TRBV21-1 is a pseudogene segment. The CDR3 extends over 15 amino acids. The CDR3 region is CASSNTAAANYEQYF. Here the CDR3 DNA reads TGTGCCAGCAGCAATACGGCTGCGGCAAACTACGAGCAGTACTTC.

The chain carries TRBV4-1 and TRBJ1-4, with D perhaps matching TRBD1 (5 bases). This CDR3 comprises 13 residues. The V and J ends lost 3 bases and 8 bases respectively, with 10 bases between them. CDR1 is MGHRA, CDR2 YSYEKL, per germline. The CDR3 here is CASSQGRGEKLFF. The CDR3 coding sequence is TGCGCCAGCAGCCAGGGACGCGGGGAAAAACTGTTTTTT.